Listed below are T cell receptor beta chains from one sample, sequenced in a study of cytomegalovirus exposure and HLA in healthy donors. Profiled with immunoSEQ multiplex PCR; TCRdb holds only in-frame clones, not every one. In the table there are 90,000 to 130,000 clones, over 85% of which are singletons. Material: PBMCs. The receptors shown here come from a woman younger than 35 in good health and CMV-seronegative. Each CDR3 is given with its conserved first and last residue. The order of the fields is V gene, clone size, CDR3 protein. Clone size appears in some rows only: once, few, many, or a class for an expanded clone.

>TRBV28|.
CASRETGELFF
>TRBV9|.
CASSVSPGVQETQYF
>TRBV5-1|few
CASSITGAGTEAFF
>TRBV9|few
CASSIGTGGSEAFF
>TRBV5-8|.
CASSLDGQRRGYTF
>TRBV15|.
CATSGGTDTGELFF
>TRBV6-4|.
CASSDRSGSGYNEQFF
>TRBV28|.
CASSLMYRTRPYEQYF
>TRBV2|.
CASSGTGGEFDSPLHF
>TRBV7-6|.
CASSSAFAGRQTGNTIYF
>TRBV4-2|.
CASSQLRGTSTYEQYF
>TRBV18|.
CASSPGQGPQETQYF
>TRBV5-1|.
CASSLFSRGQETQYF
>TRBV6-1|.
CASEETSSYEQYF
>TRBV20-1|.
CSASWAEEQFF
>TRBV7-2|.
CASSLVSADTSYTF
>TRBV29-1|.
CSVVERGGTDTQYF
>TRBV9|.
CASSGGQEETQYF
>TRBV18|.
CASSDLSGREQFF
>TRBV5-8|.
CASSLPLRGETQYF
>TRBV28|.
CASSIAGNGEQFF
>TRBV4-3|.
CASSQARGRGGNEQFF
>TRBV7-9|.
CASSLGQGALDEQYF
>TRBV27|.
CASSPRVSYEQYF
>TRBV15|.
CATSREGEGTYEQYF
>TRBV5-1|.
CASSSTGGGEAFF
>TRBV19|once
CASSPTGTGAYGYTF
>TRBV10-3|.
CASEASFQETQYF
>TRBV27|.
CASSLFGMEGETQYF
>TRBV7-3|.
CASSLTGLATVTNEQFF
>TRBV7-2|.
CASSLPNQPQHF
>TRBV18|.
CASSPRGRTGEGYTF
>TRBV4-3|.
CASSQDLGVDTRNTEAFF
>TRBV27|.
CASSFGTGREQYF
>TRBV19|.
CASSTSGVSRGTQYF
>TRBV19|.
CASLTGTPTNGYTF
>TRBV7-2|.
CASSSPTSGVTPRETQYF
>TRBV4-1|.
CASSQTPRGEQFF
>TRBV30|.
CAWSQYLGRTVSGNTIYF
>TRBV11-2|.
CASSPNPAEETQYF